This T cell receptor (beta chain) was documented in a study of CD8 T cells in acute hepatitis C reinfection. The germline V gene has CDR1 LGHNT and CDR2 FRNRAP. The V end lost 8 bases, the J end lost 4 bases, and 11 bases lay between the germline ends. The length of the CDR3 is 13 residues. Some clones are missing from TCRdb's copy, which holds only in-frame ones; the method was immunoSEQ multiplex PCR. The sample lists 30,000 to 40,000 clones, 80% to 90% occurring once. As to time point: naive CD8 control sorted from an acute-time-point sample. Surface staining used CD3, CD8 and CD45RO, with dead cells excluded.

The receptor's source is a woman aged 18 to 35 who spontaneously cleared hepatitis C infection. Material: naive CD8+ T cells from PBMCs. The rearrangement uses TRBV12-5 and TRBJ2-2; D call uncertain. The CDR3 DNA reads TGTGCTAGTCTCCTAGTGGGCACCGGGGAGCTGTTTTTT. Its translation is CASLLVGTGELFF.